A single sample gave rise to the 6 T cell receptor beta chains below, sequenced in a study of shared clonotypes between healthy human individuals. TCRdb's copy holds only in-frame clones and misses some; the assay was immunoSEQ multiplex PCR. The sample yields roughly 2.4 million clones, more than 90% seen once. Sequences were obtained from naive CD4+ T cells sorted from blood. The subset was: CD45RA+ positively selected. The receptors stem from a man between 18 and 29 years old in good health.

The chain employs TRBV5-4 and TRBJ2-3, with D possibly TRBD1 on 9 matching bases. The CDR3 has 17 amino acids. CDR1 and CDR2 (germline): SGHNT, YYREEE (reference sequence). V dropped 3 bases and J dropped 2 bases, with 19 bases sitting between them. Here the CDR3 DNA reads TGTGCCAGCAGCTCGGGAGGGACAGGGACCACCACAGATACGCAGTATTTT. This gives the protein CASSSGGTGTTTDTQYF.

This rearrangement joins TRBV9 to TRBJ2-1; possibly TRBD2 for D (6 bases). V was clipped by 0 bases and J by 4 bases, with 14 bases between them. CDR3 length: 16 amino acids. The germline gives CDR1 SGDLS, CDR2 YYNGEE. In nucleotides, the CDR3 is TGTGCCAGCAGCGTAGCTGAGACTAGACTTTACAATGAGCAGTTCTTC. It encodes CASSVAETRLYNEQFF.

V gene TRBV6-5 combines with J gene TRBJ2-7, with TRBD2 identical over 8 bases. The J segment lost 2 bases and the V segment lost 2 bases, leaving 5 bases of the junction unmatched. The germline CDR1 and CDR2 sequences are MNHEY and SVGAGI. The CDR3 is 15 amino acids. CDR3 amino acids: CASSYAPGLAYEQYF. DNA for the CDR3: TGTGCCAGCAGTTACGCGCCGGGACTAGCCTACGAGCAGTACTTC.

The genes are TRBV7-8 and TRBJ2-2, with 10 nucleotides matching TRBD2. The CDR3 sequence is 16 residues long. The ends lost 3 bases at V and 1 base at J; junction bases unmatched: 2. Germline CDR1 SGHVS, CDR2 FQNEAQ. CDR3 residues: CASSLRTSGNTGELFF. The DNA for the CDR3 is TGTGCCAGCAGCTTGAGGACTAGCGGGAACACCGGGGAGCTGTTTTTT.

This chain joins TRBV7-2 and TRBJ2-3; no clear D. Germline CDR1 and CDR2: SGHTA and FQGNSA. CDR3 length: 11 amino acids. With 5 bases removed from V and 6 bases from J, the gap between germline ends came to 6 bases. The CDR3 bases are TGTGCCAGCAGCGGAAAGGATACGCAGTATTTT. Encoded protein: CASSGKDTQYF.

The chain couples TRBV6-6 to TRBJ2-7; TRBD1 might be the D (7 bases). The germline V gene has CDR1 MNHNY and CDR2 SVGAGI (reference sequence). The ends were cut back, 2 bases at V and 3 bases at J, with 14 bases in the middle. The length of the CDR3 is 15 residues. Here the CDR3 reads CASSYPGRGVYEQYF. The CDR3, as DNA: TGTGCCAGCAGTTACCCCGGCAGGGGGGTCTACGAGCAGTACTTC.